Each of the 17 T cell receptor beta chains below was sequenced from the same sample in a study of CD8 T cells in Susac syndrome. After extraction with the RNeasy kit, about 0.5 to 1 ug of the RNA was reverse transcribed using random hexamers. TCRdb re-analysed the immunoSEQ multiplex PCR reads in MiXCR, keeping a single row per CDR3 protein. The data show about 400,000 distinct CDR3 sequences, more than 80% seen once. The sample was CD8+ T cells from PBMCs. The receptors were sampled from a human donor with multiple sclerosis.

This clonotype was recorded a few times. The V gene is TRBV28, the J gene TRBJ1-5; possibly TRBD1 for D (6 bases). V was cut by 5 bases and J by 1 base, with 9 bases left in between. Germline CDR1 is MDHEN and CDR2 is SYDVKM. The CDR3 has 14 residues. The CDR3: CASSQGPSNQPQHF. DNA for the CDR3: TGTGCCAGCAGTCAGGGGCCGAGCAATCAGCCCCAGCATTTT.

The chain carries TRBV6-1 and TRBJ1-4; no definite D call. Trimming removed 6 bases at V and 4 bases at J, with 21 bases between. Germline V gene sequence: CDR1 MNHNS, CDR2 SASEGT. The CDR3 has 17 amino acids. Here the CDR3 DNA reads TGTGCCAGCAGCACTTTATCGCTGGGCGGCTATAATGAAAAACTGTTTTTT. Its protein product is CASSTLSLGGYNEKLFF.

This clonotype was seen just once. The chain has TRBV4-1 and TRBJ1-2; D is possibly TRBD1 (5 bases). The CDR3 runs to 15 residues. Germline V gives CDR1 MGHRA, CDR2 YSYEKL. V lost 4 bases and J lost 0, with 12 bases in between. The CDR3 coding sequence is TGCGCCAGCAGCCCCACCACAGGTACTAACTATGGCTACACCTTC. It specifies CASSPTTGTNYGYTF.

This chain connects TRBV6-1 to TRBJ1-4; 10 bases line up with TRBD1. The J segment lost 7 bases and the V segment lost 5 bases, leaving 7 bases of the junction unmatched. The CDR3 spans 15 residues. The germline CDR1 and CDR2 sequences are MNHNS and SASEGT. The CDR3 is CASSLEWDRGEKLFF. DNA of the CDR3: TGTGCCAGCAGTCTCGAATGGGACAGGGGTGAAAAACTGTTTTTT.

CDR3 residues: CATSNGLMNTEAFF. The CDR3, as DNA: TGTGCCACCAGCAATGGTTTAATGAACACTGAAGCTTTCTTT. This chain links TRBV15 with TRBJ1-1; D gene uncertain. The V end was cut by 4 bases, the J end by 0 bases, with 9 bases between. CDR3 size: 14 residues. Germline V gene data show CDR1 as LNHNV and CDR2 as YYDKDF (reference sequence).

The chain joins TRBV29-1 to TRBJ1-1; D not resolved. The V end lost 0 bases, the J end lost 3 bases, and 8 bases lay between the germline ends. CDR1 and CDR2 (germline): SQVTM, ANQGSEA. The CDR3 is made up of 13 amino acids. CDR3 in amino acids: CSVEDPTDTEAFF. CDR3 coding DNA: TGCAGCGTTGAAGATCCCACGGACACTGAAGCTTTCTTT.

The rearrangement uses TRBV29-1 and TRBJ2-7; the match to TRBD2 covers 8 bases. Germline assignment: CDR1 SQVTM and CDR2 ANQGSEA. V shed 5 bases, J shed 1 base, and the junction held 4 bases outside the gene matches. The CDR3 is made up of 13 amino acids. Here the CDR3 reads CSVTGGHSYEQYF. In DNA, the CDR3 is TGCAGCGTTACGGGGGGGCATTCCTACGAGCAGTACTTC.

The gene calls are TRBV5-1 and TRBJ2-7; 8 bases align to TRBD1. V lost 0 bases, J lost 8 bases, and 10 bases stayed unmatched. The CDR3 has 15 residues. Germline lookup yields CDR1 SGHRS and CDR2 YFSETQ. The CDR3 protein is CASSLATGAEIQQYF. Written as DNA, the CDR3 is TGCGCCAGCAGCTTGGCGACAGGGGCGGAAATTCAGCAGTACTTC.

The chain recombines TRBV7-3 with TRBJ2-5; the match to TRBD2 covers 11 bases. Germline V gene sequence: CDR1 SGHTA, CDR2 FQGTGA. CDR3 length equals 15 residues. The J segment lost 1 base and the V segment lost 5 bases, leaving 3 bases of the junction unmatched. The CDR3 sequence is CASSHGTSGQETQYF. In DNA form, the CDR3 reads TGTGCCAGCAGCCATGGGACTAGCGGCCAAGAGACCCAGTACTTC.

The V call is TRBV11-2, the J call TRBJ2-7, with TRBD2 matching 10 bases. V lost 3 bases, J lost 4 bases, and 12 bases stayed unmatched. This CDR3 is built from 17 residues. The germline V gene encodes CDR1 SGHAT and CDR2 FQNNGV. The CDR3 DNA is TGTGCCAGCAGCTTTACCATTCCAGGACTAGCGGTATACGAGCAGTACTTC. It specifies CASSFTIPGLAVYEQYF.

This clonotype was picked up one time. The chain has TRBV4-1 and TRBJ1-4, with 7 bases aligning to TRBD1. The CDR3 loop spans 15 amino acids. Germline lookup yields CDR1 MGHRA and CDR2 YSYEKL. The V segment lost 4 bases and the J segment 5 bases; nucleotides outside the gene matches: 7. In DNA form, the CDR3 reads TGCGCCAGCAGCCTACCCGACAGGGTAAATGAAAAACTGTTTTTT. Amino acids: CASSLPDRVNEKLFF.

The chain has TRBV6-2 or TRBV6-3 and TRBJ2-3; TRBD2 matches 12 bases. There are 19 residues in the CDR3. V gave up 2 bases and J gave up 4 bases; unmatched junction bases: 13. Looked up from germline, CDR1 is MNHEY and CDR2 is SVGEGT. In DNA form, the CDR3 reads TGTGCCAGCAGTTACCTTCCGGCTAGCGGGGGGGACTATGCAGATACGCAGTATTTT. This sequence encodes CASSYLPASGGDYADTQYF.

This clonotype was seen once. The chain recombines TRBV5-5 with TRBJ1-1; 11 bases are a match to TRBD1. The germline V gene encodes CDR1 SGHKS and CDR2 YYEKEE (reference sequence). The trim removed 2 bases at V and 0 bases at J, leaving 3 bases unmatched. The CDR3 runs 16 residues. The CDR3 DNA follows: TGTGCCAGCAGCTTTCAGGACAGGGGGCTGAACACTGAAGCTTTCTTT. Translating gives CASSFQDRGLNTEAFF.

The rearrangement uses TRBV5-6 and TRBJ1-2; no clear D. This CDR3 spans 12 amino acids. In germline, CDR1 is SGHDT, CDR2 YYEEEE. Trimming took 4 bases from V and 8 from J, leaving 12 bases between them. CDR3 bases: TGTGCCAGCAGCCCATCTTCTTGGGGCTACACCTTC. Translating it yields CASSPSSWGYTF.

The chain uses TRBV6-5 and TRBJ2-3; 7 nucleotides line up with TRBD2. The CDR3 covers 17 residues. Germline V gene sequence: CDR1 MNHEY, CDR2 SVGAGI. Germline trimming cut 1 base from V and 5 bases from J; bases unmatched to any gene: 12. The CDR3 reads CASSYFGGRARGDTQYF. In nucleotides, the CDR3 is TGTGCCAGCAGTTACTTCGGCGGGAGAGCTAGAGGAGATACGCAGTATTTT.

The chain uses TRBV19 and TRBJ2-3, with 10 bases that match TRBD2. Germline CDR1 LNHDA, CDR2 SQIVND (reference sequence). Trimming at V came to 4 bases and at J to 2 bases, leaving 6 bases not matched to a gene. The CDR3 runs to 16 residues. CDR3 region: CASSTTTSGFTDTQYF. Written as DNA, the CDR3 is TGTGCCAGTAGTACAACGACTAGCGGGTTCACAGATACGCAGTATTTT.

This clonotype was counted a few times. The chain combines TRBV6-5 with TRBJ1-2; D unclear. V was pared by 6 bases and J by 8 bases, with 10 bases between. This CDR3 contains 11 residues. CDR1 and CDR2 from the germline V gene are MNHEY and SVGAGI. Here the CDR3 reads CASRGPGGYTF. Here the CDR3 DNA reads TGTGCCAGCAGAGGACCAGGCGGCTACACCTTC.